This TCR beta chain was captured in a study of cytomegalovirus exposure and HLA in healthy donors (dated by TCRdb to about 2017). In the study overall: An earlier analysis of roughly 610 of the donors reported 276 Gb of sequence data and some 110 million unique TCR beta sequences obtained from approximately 180 million T cells. About 300 gigabases of sequencing data and 70 million to 95 million unique TCR sequences made up an early release that covered approximately 700 HLA-typed donors. The genetic ancestry cluster associated with self-reported Caucasian donors included about 84% of the roughly 390 genotyped donors. The study was designed to test whether signatures of past pathogen exposure could be identified by cataloging public T cell receptors. The study profiled the T cell repertoires of about 720 subjects by immunosequencing and related them to cytomegalovirus serostatus. Besides the first cohort of hundreds of subjects, a separate validation cohort made up of 120 different subjects was used. To predict cytomegalovirus infection status, the study brought together high-throughput TCR immunosequencing, statistical association of individual TCRs with disease status, and machine learning. A later analysis re-examined previously published TCR beta repertoires from just over 650 donors and added high-resolution HLA genotyping to investigate patterns of TCR occurrence. The later analysis used no new phenotypic data to find candidate immune exposures, relying instead on TCR beta sequences and their occurrence across donors. In an earlier analysis of a few hundred of the donors, high-throughput TCR beta sequencing was used to judge whether each TCR beta V gene segment behaved as functional or pseudogenic. Donor age, sex, ethnicity and CMV serostatus were collected together with the repertoire data. In a later genetic analysis, genome-wide SNP genotypes for about three fifths of the roughly 670 donors were used, and that subset was treated as a discovery cohort. All discovery cohort repertoires had been generated on a single sequencing platform. HLA typing included class I and class II loci at four-digit resolution. The number of donors typed differed by locus, with roughly 620-640 for A, B, C, DRB1 and DQB1, roughly 520 for DQA1, approximately 570 for DPA1, and 400 to 490 for DPB1. About 5 DR-DQ haplotypes were handled as single units for association and clustering, since linkage in the cohort was strong. On average, about 200,000 unique TCR beta nucleotide sequences were sequenced per donor among a few hundred genotyped donors of the cohort, with roughly 18% of those sequences being non-productive.

The cohort was made up of about 610 healthy bone marrow donors. At the time of sampling, every cohort member was nominally healthy, though immune exposures that went unrecorded were likely present. The donor tested CMV seropositive and was one of the 289 seropositive cohort members. Every donor gave a peripheral blood sample, and the peripheral blood mononuclear cells from that sample were used for TCR beta sequencing. Genomic DNA extraction from the blood cell samples was performed with the Qiagen DNeasy Blood Extraction Kit. The receptor library was made with the immunoSEQ multiplex PCR assay. The multiplex PCR relied on a mix of 60 forward primers for TCR Vbeta segments and 13 reverse primers for TCR Jbeta segments. The CDR3 region of rearranged TCR beta genes was amplified from genomic DNA with a multiplex PCR assay. Amplified TCR beta libraries were sequenced as 87-base-pair reads on the Illumina HiSeq System. Concerning the study's data processing: A later analysis counted approximately 84 million unique TCR beta chains across the 550 to 750 repertoires, and 9.5 million to 11 million of these chains were shared by at least two donors. To remove PCR and sequencing errors, raw reads were error-corrected and collapsed into unique sequences using a nearest-neighbor algorithm that merged closely related sequences. To assign V, D and J gene segments, CDR3 sequences were aligned to IMGT reference sequences. For a sequence to be retained, at least a six-nucleotide match to both a V gene segment and a J gene segment was required. A rearrangement counted as productive if the CDR3 had no stop codons and remained in frame with V and J, and every other rearrangement counted as non-productive. CDR3 was defined according to IMGT convention as the region running from the second conserved V-encoded cysteine to the conserved J-encoded phenylalanine. Sequences without an unambiguous match to a single V gene segment were excluded from the earlier analysis of about 600 of the donors. In an earlier analysis of 450 to 750 of the donors, a V segment was called functional when productive rearrangements were above 56.7%, and segregating when the standard deviation between donors exceeded 5%. A statistical classification framework was built to diagnose cytomegalovirus status from the catalog of TCR beta chain sequences. In a later analysis, V and J genes were assigned by comparing TCR nucleotide sequences against IMGT/GENE-DB human TR gene sequences. A later analysis assigned CDR3 sequences and most-parsimonious VDJ recombination scenarios with the TCRdist pipeline. In a later analysis, every TCR beta chain was defined by the combination of its CDR3 amino acid sequence and its V-gene family, and reads without a unique V-gene family were dropped. In a later analysis, 500 to 650 highly shared, low-generation-probability nucleotide sequences were removed to address suspected cross-contamination and a sequencing artifact. In a later analysis, a clonal expansion index was calculated for each public chain from normalized within-repertoire ranks of inferred template counts. In a later analysis, generation probabilities were computed using a VDJ recombination model fitted to out-of-frame rearrangements, and the results were checked against IGoR. In a later analysis, hypergeometric tests were used to score TCR-TCR, TCR-HLA and TCR-CMV co-occurrence, with a repertoire-size bias correction applied to TCR pairs. To estimate false discovery rates, a later analysis permuted the HLA or CMV assignments 20 times. A later analysis grouped co-occurring TCRs with DBSCAN, adding TCRdist sequence similarity when clustering within HLA-allele-positive subsets. Repertoires with fewer than 30,000 or more than 120,000 public chains, plus five repertoires with anomalous nucleotide sharing, were excluded from co-occurrence clustering. TCRdb retrieved this table from immuneACCESS and kept in-frame rearrangements only. Not all clones are present; in checked studies, unresolved V genes account for under half, and no reason is known for the remainder. V, J and clone size are taken as reported in that table, and D and trimming were inferred from the DNA itself. The sample records approximately 190,000 clones, over 65% of which are singletons. Approximately 2.4% of the sample goes to the ten largest clones.

Beyond this particular receptor, the publication reports: Some IMGT-functional V segments, including TRBV6-2 and TRBV6-3, could not be told apart with the 87-base-pair reads, so those segments were excluded. Because counts were too low, roughly 17 rarely observed V segments, including chromosome 9 orphons, were left out of the earlier analysis of 587 of the donors. Linkage disequilibrium might explain the correlated functional status among segregating V segments, but an unknown experimental factor could not be ruled out. The study listed 170 or so TCR beta chains as associated with cytomegalovirus. At a false discovery rate of 0.05, a later analysis linked 16,000 or so TCR beta sequences to specific HLA alleles. A further reported finding was that TCR beta sequences accurately predicted the HLA-A and HLA-B alleles for most subjects in the first cohort. In vitro tests confirmed that a few of the cytomegalovirus-associated TCR beta chains recognize cytomegalovirus antigens. Because HLA typing was unavailable for some donors at each locus, only the typed subset was used in association tests. A later analysis found that HLA-associated TCR beta chains were more clonally expanded and had lower generation probabilities than equally common non-associated chains. The presence/absence analyses assumed that sequencing depth was roughly uniform across donors, and that assumption may not be true. Strong co-occurrence of HLA alleles, especially DR and DQ, made assigning TCR associations to individual alleles difficult. In a later analysis, several top co-occurrence clusters were reported to appear linked to parvovirus B19, influenza, CMV and Epstein-Barr virus. An earlier analysis of roughly 570 of the donors showed that most TCR beta V segments appeared in productive rearrangements either about 87% or about 30% of the time, which broadly matched IMGT annotations. The authors suggested that the approach could potentially be extended to other disease states and immunological phenotypes. Across donors, most TCR sequences were observed very rarely, whereas some public TCRs were present in many individuals. According to a later genetic analysis, donors in an Asian-associated ancestry cluster had fewer N-insertions in productive TCRs than the approximately 670-donor mean. In a later genetic analysis, a missense DCLRE1C variant was associated with V-gene and J-gene trimming of TCR beta chains, and the association was replicated in an independent cohort. The sequencing pipeline was judged likely to have produced a cluster of highly shared sequence variants as a technical artifact. This cohort had only TCR beta chains sequenced, and the lack of alpha or paired-chain data limited which features could be detected. In a later analysis, most CMV-associated TCR beta chains were found to appear HLA-restricted, with HLA associations seemingly driven largely by CMV exposure. The classifier was reported to diagnose cytomegalovirus status with high specificity and sensitivity in both the original cohort and the validation cohort. The only immune exposure information available for the cohort was CMV serostatus. According to a later analysis, TCR association rates differed among HLA loci, with DRB1 alleles showing the most associated TCRs and HLA-C alleles showing the fewest.

Trimming takes 5 bases from V and 0 bases from J, and the germline ends sit 6 bases apart. The CDR3 runs 13 amino acids, cysteine and phenylalanine included. Of the read, only the CDR3 DNA is kept; its 39 bases are in frame from base 1. The germline V gene (reference sequence) gives CDR1 as MNHEY and CDR2 as SMNVEV. Comment on this clone: The antigen it recognizes is unknown. There are no base qualities to consult, and no much larger clone falls within one base.

Recombination joined TRBV27 with TRBJ2-3, with no confident D gene call. The source is a woman in her fifties or sixties in good health and CMV-seropositive. The sequenced sample consisted of PBMCs. The sequence in DNA is TGTGCCAGCAGTGAGATTAGCACAGATACGCAGTATTTT. Translation gives CASSEISTDTQYF.